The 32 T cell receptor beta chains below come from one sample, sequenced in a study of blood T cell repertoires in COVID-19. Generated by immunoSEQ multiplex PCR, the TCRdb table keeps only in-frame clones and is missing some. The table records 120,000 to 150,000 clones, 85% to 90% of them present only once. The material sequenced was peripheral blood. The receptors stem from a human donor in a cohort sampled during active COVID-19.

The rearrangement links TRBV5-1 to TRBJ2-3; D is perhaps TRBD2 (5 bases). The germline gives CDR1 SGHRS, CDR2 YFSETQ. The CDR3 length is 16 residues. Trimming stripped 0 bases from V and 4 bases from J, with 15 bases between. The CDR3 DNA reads TGCGCCAGCAGCTTGGATGGCCTAGCTATGTCAGATACGCAGTATTTT. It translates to CASSLDGLAMSDTQYF.

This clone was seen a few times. The CDR3: CASSLAGTYNEQFF. DNA for the CDR3: TGTGCCAGCAGCTTAGCGGGAACCTACAATGAGCAGTTCTTC. The V gene is TRBV7-3, the J gene TRBJ2-1; tentative D call: TRBD2 (6 bases). V shed 2 bases and J shed 2 bases, with 7 bases lying between them. Germline V gene data show CDR1 as SGHTA and CDR2 as FQGTGA. The length of the CDR3 is 14 residues.

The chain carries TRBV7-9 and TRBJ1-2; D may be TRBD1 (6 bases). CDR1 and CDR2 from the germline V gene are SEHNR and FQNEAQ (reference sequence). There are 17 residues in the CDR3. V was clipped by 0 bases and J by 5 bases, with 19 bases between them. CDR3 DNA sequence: TGTGCCAGCAGCTTAGCGACTATACCGGGACAATTTTATGGCTACACCTTC. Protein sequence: CASSLATIPGQFYGYTF.

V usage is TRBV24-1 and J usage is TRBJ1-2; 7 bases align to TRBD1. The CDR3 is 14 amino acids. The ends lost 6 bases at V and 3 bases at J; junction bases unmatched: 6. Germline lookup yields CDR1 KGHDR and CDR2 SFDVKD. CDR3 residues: CATSKTGSYYGYTF. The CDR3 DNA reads TGTGCCACCAGTAAGACAGGGTCCTACTATGGCTACACCTTC.

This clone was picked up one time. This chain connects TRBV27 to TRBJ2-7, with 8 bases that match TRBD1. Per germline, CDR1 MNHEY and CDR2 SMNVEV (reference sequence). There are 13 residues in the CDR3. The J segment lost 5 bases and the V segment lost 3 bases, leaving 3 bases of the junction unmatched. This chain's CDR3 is CASSFGRGHEQYF. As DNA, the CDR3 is TGTGCCAGCAGTTTTGGCAGGGGGCACGAGCAGTACTTC.

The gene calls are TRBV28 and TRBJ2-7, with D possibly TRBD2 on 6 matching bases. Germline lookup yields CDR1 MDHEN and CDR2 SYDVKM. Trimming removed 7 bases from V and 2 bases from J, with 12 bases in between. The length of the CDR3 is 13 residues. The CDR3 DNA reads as TGTGCCAGCATGGGAGGTCCCCCCTACGAGCAGTACTTC. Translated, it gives CASMGGPPYEQYF.

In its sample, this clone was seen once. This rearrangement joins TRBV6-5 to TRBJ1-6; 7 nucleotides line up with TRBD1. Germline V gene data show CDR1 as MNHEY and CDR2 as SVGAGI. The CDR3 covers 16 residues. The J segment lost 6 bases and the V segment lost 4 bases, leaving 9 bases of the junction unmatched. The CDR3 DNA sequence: TGTGCCAGCAGTTTCCGACAGGGTTGGGGTAATTCACCCCTCCACTTT. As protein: CASSFRQGWGNSPLHF.

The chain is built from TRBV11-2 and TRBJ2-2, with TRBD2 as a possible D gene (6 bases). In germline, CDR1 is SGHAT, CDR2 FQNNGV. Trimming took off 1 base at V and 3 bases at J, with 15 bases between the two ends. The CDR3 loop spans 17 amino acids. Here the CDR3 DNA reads TGTGCCAGCAGCTTAGGATTCTCGGCTAGCGACACCGGGGAGCTGTTTTTT. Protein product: CASSLGFSASDTGELFF.

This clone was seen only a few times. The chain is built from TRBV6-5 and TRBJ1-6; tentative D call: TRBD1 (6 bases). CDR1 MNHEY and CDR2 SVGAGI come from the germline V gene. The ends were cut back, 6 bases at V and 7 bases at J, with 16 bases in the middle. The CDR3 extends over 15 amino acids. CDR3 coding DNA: TGTGCCAGCAGGTCATCTGCGGGGGCGAATTCACCCCTCCACTTT. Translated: CASRSSAGANSPLHF.

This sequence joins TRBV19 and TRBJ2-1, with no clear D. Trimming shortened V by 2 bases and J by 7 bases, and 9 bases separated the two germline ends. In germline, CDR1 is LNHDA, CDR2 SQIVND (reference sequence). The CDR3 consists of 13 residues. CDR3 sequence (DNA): TGTGCCAGTAGTATAAGCCGAGGTAATGAGCAGTTCTTC. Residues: CASSISRGNEQFF.

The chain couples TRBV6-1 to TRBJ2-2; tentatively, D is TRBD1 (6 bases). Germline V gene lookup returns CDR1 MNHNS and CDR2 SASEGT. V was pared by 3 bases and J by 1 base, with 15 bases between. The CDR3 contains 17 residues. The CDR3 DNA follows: TGTGCCAGCAGTGACCAGGGACACCGCCTGAACACCGGGGAGCTGTTTTTT. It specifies CASSDQGHRLNTGELFF.

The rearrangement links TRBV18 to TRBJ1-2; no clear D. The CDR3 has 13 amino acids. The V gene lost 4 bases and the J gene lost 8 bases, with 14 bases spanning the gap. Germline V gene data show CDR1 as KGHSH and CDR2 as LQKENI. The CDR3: CASSQDRPGGYTF. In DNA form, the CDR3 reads TGTGCCAGCTCACAAGACCGCCCGGGGGGCTACACCTTC.

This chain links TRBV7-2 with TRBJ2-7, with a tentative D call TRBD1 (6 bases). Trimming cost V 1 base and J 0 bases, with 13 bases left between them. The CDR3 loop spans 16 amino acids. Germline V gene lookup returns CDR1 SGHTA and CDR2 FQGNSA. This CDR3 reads CASSLGVTGSSYEQYF. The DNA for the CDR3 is TGTGCCAGCAGCTTAGGGGTTACAGGGAGCTCCTACGAGCAGTACTTC.

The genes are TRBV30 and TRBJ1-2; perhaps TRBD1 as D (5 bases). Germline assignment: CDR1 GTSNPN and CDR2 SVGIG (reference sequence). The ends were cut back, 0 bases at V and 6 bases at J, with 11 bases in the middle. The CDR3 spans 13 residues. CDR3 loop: CAWSVPAGHGYTF. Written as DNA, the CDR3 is TGTGCCTGGAGTGTCCCCGCGGGGCATGGCTACACCTTC.

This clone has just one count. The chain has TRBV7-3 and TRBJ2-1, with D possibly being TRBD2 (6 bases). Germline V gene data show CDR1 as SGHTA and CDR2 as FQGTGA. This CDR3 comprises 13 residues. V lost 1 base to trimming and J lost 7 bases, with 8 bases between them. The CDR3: CASSLSRGNEQFF. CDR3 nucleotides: TGTGCCAGCAGCTTAAGTCGGGGGAATGAGCAGTTCTTC.

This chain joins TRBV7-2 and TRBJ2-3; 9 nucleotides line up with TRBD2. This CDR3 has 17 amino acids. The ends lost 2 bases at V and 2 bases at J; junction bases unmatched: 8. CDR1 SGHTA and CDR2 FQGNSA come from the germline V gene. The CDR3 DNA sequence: TGTGCCAGCAGCTTAAACGGCGGGGGGGTACCCACAGATACGCAGTATTTT. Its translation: CASSLNGGGVPTDTQYF.

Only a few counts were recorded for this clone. The CDR3 reads CASSYSTLREGTEAFF. CDR3 in DNA: TGTGCCAGCAGTTACTCTACCTTGAGGGAAGGGACTGAAGCTTTCTTT. The chain has TRBV6-2 or TRBV6-3 and TRBJ1-1; D is unresolved. The CDR3 length is 16 residues. V was trimmed by 0 bases and J by 5 bases, leaving 16 bases between them. From germline, CDR1 is MNHEY and CDR2 SVGEGT.

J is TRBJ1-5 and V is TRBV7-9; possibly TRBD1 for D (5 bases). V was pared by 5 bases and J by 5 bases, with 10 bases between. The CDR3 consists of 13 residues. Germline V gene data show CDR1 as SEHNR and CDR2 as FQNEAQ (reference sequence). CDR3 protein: CASSPGEYQPQHF. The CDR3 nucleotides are TGTGCCAGCAGCCCGGGGGAATATCAGCCCCAGCATTTT. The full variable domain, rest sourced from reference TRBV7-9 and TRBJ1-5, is DTGVSQNPRHKITKRGQNVTFRCDPISEHNRLYWYRQTLGQGPEFLTYFQNEAQLEKSRLLSDRFSAERPKGSFSTLEIQRTEQGDSAMYLCASSPGEYQPQHFGDGTRLSIL.

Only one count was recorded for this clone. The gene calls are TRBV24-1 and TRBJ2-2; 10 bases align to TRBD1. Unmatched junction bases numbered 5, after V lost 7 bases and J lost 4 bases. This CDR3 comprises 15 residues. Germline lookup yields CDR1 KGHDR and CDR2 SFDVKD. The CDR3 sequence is CATRGTGESTGELFF. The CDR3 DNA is TGTGCCACCAGGGGGACAGGGGAGAGCACCGGGGAGCTGTTTTTT.

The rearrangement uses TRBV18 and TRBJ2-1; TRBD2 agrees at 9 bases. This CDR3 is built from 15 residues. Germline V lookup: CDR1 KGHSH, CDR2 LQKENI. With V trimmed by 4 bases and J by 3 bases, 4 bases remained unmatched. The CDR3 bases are TGTGCCAGCTCACTGGCGGGGGGGGACTACAATGAGCAGTTCTTC. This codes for CASSLAGGDYNEQFF.

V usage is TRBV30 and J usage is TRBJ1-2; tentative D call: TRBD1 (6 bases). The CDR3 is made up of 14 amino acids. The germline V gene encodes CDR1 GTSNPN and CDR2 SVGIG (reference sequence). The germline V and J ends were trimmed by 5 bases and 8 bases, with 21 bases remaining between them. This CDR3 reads CAWHQQRGAFGYTF. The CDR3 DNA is TGTGCCTGGCACCAACAACGGGGGGCGTTCGGCTACACCTTC.

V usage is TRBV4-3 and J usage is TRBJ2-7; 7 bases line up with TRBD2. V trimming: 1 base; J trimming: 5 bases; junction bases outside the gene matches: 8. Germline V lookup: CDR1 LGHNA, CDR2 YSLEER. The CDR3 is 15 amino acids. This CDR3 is CASSQVAGEAHEQYF. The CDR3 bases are TGCGCCAGCAGCCAAGTCGCGGGGGAGGCCCACGAGCAGTACTTC.

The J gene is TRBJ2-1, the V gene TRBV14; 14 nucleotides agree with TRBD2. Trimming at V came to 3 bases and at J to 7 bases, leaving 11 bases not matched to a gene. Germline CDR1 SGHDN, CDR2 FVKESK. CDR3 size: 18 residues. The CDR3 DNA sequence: TGTGCCAGCAGCCAGGTCGGACTAGCGGGGGGCCGGAGGAATGAGCAGTTCTTC. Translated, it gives CASSQVGLAGGRRNEQFF.

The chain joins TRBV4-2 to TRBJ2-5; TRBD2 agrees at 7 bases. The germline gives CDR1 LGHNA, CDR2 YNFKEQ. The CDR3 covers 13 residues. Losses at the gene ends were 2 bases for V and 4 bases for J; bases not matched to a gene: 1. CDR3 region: CASSQSGGETQYF. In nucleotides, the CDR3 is TGTGCCAGCAGCCAATCGGGGGGAGAGACCCAGTACTTC.

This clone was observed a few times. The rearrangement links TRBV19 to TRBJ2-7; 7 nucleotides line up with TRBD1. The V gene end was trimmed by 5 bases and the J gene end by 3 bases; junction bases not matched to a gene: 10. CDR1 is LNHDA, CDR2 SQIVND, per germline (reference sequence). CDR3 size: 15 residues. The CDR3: CASSPRDRAHYEQYF. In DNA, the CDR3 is TGTGCCAGTAGTCCCCGTGACAGGGCCCACTACGAGCAGTACTTC.

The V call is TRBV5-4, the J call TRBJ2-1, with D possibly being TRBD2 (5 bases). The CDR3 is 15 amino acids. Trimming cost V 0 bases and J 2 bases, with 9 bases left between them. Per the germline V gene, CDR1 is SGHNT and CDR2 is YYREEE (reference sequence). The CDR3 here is CASSLEAGTYNEQFF. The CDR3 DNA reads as TGTGCCAGCAGCTTGGAGGCCGGGACCTACAATGAGCAGTTCTTC.

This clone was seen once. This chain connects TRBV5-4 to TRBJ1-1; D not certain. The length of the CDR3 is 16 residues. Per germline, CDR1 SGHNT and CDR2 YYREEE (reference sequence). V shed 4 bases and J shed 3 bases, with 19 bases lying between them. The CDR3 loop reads CASSKEIGRVDTEAFF. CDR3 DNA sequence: TGTGCCAGCAGCAAGGAAATCGGTCGGGTGGACACTGAAGCTTTCTTT.

The CDR3 coding sequence is TGTGCCAGCAGCGTAGGCACTGAGAACACTGAAGCTTTCTTT. Protein product: CASSVGTENTEAFF. The chain recombines TRBV9 with TRBJ1-1; the D is unclear. This CDR3 has 14 residues. The germline CDR1 and CDR2 sequences are SGDLS and YYNGEE. Deletions cut 0 bases from V and 1 base from J, with 7 bases between.

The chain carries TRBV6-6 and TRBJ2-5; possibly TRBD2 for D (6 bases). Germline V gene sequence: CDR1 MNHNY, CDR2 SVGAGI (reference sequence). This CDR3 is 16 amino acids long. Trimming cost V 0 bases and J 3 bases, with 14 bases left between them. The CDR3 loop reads CASSYSAAGDEETQYF. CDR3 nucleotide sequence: TGTGCCAGCAGTTACTCCGCAGCGGGCGACGAAGAGACCCAGTACTTC.

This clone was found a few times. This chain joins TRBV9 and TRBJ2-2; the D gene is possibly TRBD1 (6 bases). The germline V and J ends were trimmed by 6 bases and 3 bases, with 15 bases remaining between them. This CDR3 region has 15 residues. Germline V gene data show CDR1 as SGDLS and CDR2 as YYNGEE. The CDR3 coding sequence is TGTGCCAGCAACATGGGACATTGGGACACCGGGGAGCTGTTTTTT. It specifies CASNMGHWDTGELFF. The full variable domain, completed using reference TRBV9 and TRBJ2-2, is DSGVTQTPKHLITATGQRVTLRCSPRSGDLSVYWYQQSLDQGLQFLIQYYNGEERAKGNILERFSAQQFPDLHSELNLSSLELGDSALYFCASNMGHWDTGELFFGEGSRLTVL.

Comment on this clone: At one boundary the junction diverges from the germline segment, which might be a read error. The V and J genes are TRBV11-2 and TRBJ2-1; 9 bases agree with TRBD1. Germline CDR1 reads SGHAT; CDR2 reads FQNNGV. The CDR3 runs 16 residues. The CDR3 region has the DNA TGTGCCAGCAGCCTAATCCCCGGGACAGGGATCAATGCGCAGTTCTTC. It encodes CASSLIPGTGINAQFF.

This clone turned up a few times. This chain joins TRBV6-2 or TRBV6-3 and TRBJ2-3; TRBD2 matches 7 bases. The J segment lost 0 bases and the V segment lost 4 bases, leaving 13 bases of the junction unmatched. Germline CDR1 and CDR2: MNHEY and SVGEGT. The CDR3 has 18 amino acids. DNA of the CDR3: TGTGCCAGCAGTTTGATATTGGGTAGCGGGCAAAGCACAGATACGCAGTATTTT. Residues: CASSLILGSGQSTDTQYF.